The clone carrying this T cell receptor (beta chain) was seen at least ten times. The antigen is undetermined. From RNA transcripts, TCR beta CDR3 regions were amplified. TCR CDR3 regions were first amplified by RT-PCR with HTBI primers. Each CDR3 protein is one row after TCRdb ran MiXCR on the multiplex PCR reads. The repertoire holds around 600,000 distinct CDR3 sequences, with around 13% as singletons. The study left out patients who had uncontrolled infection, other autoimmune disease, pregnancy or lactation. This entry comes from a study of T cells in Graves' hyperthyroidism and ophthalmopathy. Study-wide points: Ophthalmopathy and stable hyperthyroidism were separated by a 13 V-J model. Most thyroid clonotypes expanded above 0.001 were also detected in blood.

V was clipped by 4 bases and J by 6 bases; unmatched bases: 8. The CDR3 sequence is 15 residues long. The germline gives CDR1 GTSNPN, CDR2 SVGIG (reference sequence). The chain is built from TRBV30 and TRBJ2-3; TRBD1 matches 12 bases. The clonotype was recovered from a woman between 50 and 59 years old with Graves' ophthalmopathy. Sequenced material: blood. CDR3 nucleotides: TGTGCCTGGACCGGGACAGGGGGCGCTTGGGATACGCAGTATTTT. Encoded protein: CAWTGTGGAWDTQYF.